A selection of T cell receptor beta chains follows, all from one sample in a study of blood T cell repertoires in COVID-19. Sequencing used immunoSEQ multiplex PCR; TCRdb keeps in-frame clones, though not all of them. The table lists about 46,000 clones, roughly 88% of them singletons, with approximately 14% in the top ten. The specimen was peripheral blood. All receptors derive from a human donor in a cohort sampled during active COVID-19. The donor label of this sample is uncertain. Each CDR3 is given with its conserved first and last residue. Each record gives: clone size, V gene, D gene, CDR3 length, J gene, CDR3 protein, CDR3 DNA. A D gene is named only where the DNA matches it firmly. Clone size appears in some rows only: once, few, many, or a class for an expanded clone.

size: .
V: TRBV9
D: TRBD2
length: 14
J: TRBJ2-5
CDR3: CASSPRGGGETQYF
DNA: TGTGCCAGCAGCCCACGGGGGGGCGGGGAGACCCAGTACTTC

size: .
V: TRBV7-2
D: .
length: 14
J: TRBJ1-1
CDR3: CASSLEGGNTEAFF
DNA: TGTGCCAGCAGCTTAGAGGGAGGGAACACTGAAGCTTTCTTT

size: .
V: TRBV5-1
D: .
length: 13
J: TRBJ2-1
CDR3: CASSLTRGNEQFF
DNA: TGCGCCAGCAGCTTGACCCGCGGGAATGAGCAGTTCTTC

size: .
V: TRBV6-5
D: TRBD1
length: 13
J: TRBJ2-3
CDR3: CASSYSGQGWSYF
DNA: TGTGCCAGCAGTTACTCCGGACAGGGCTGGTCATATTTT

size: .
V: TRBV4-3
D: TRBD1
length: 16
J: TRBJ1-3
CDR3: CASSPYGTGIGNTIYF
DNA: TGCGCCAGCAGCCCCTACGGGACAGGGATCGGAAACACCATATATTTT

size: .
V: TRBV6-4
D: TRBD1
length: 16
J: TRBJ2-2
CDR3: CASSPWTGGLIGELFF
DNA: TGTGCCAGCAGTCCTTGGACAGGGGGCCTTATCGGGGAGCTGTTTTTT

size: once
V: TRBV4-1
D: .
length: 14
J: TRBJ1-1
CDR3: CASSQDRGRTEAFF
DNA: TGCGCCAGCAGCCAAGACAGGGGAAGAACTGAAGCTTTCTTT

size: .
V: TRBV27
D: .
length: 16
J: TRBJ2-3
CDR3: CASSPLGGGVLDTQYF
DNA: TGTGCCAGCAGTCCTCTGGGGGGGGGCGTGTTAGATACGCAGTATTTT

size: .
V: TRBV7-9
D: .
length: 13
J: TRBJ1-1
CDR3: CASLLILNTEAFF
DNA: TGTGCCAGCCTTCTTATCCTGAACACTGAAGCTTTCTTT

size: .
V: TRBV6-1
D: .
length: 15
J: TRBJ1-2
CDR3: CASSEVGAANYGYTF
DNA: TGTGCCAGCAGTGAAGTGGGGGCAGCTAACTATGGCTACACCTTC

size: .
V: TRBV5-4
D: TRBD1
length: 17
J: TRBJ2-5
CDR3: CASSLVKGSGQGETQYF
DNA: TGTGCCAGCAGCTTGGTCAAGGGCTCGGGACAGGGGGAGACCCAGTACTTC

size: .
V: TRBV27
D: TRBD1
length: 16
J: TRBJ1-4
CDR3: CASSLGENRGEEKLFF
DNA: TGTGCCAGCAGTTTGGGGGAGAACAGGGGAGAAGAAAAACTGTTTTTT

size: .
V: TRBV6-5
D: .
length: 15
J: TRBJ1-6
CDR3: CASSLGGKTGSPLHF
DNA: TGTGCCAGCAGTTTGGGAGGCAAAACCGGTTCACCCCTCCACTTT

size: .
V: TRBV5-4
D: .
length: 13
J: TRBJ1-1
CDR3: CASSLLGGGEAFF
DNA: TGTGCCAGCAGCTTGTTGGGGGGAGGTGAAGCTTTCTTT